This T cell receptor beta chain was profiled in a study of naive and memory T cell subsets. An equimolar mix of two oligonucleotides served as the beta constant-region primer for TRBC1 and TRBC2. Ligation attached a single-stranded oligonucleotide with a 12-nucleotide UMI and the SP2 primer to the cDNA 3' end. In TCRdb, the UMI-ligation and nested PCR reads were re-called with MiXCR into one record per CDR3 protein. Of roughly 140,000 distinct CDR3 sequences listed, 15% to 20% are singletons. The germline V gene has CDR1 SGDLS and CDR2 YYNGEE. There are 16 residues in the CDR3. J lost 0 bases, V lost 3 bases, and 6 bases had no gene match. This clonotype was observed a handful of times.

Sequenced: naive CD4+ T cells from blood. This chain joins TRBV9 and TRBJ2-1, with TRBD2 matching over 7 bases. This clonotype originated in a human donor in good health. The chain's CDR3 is CASSAGGSLSYNEQFF. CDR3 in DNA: TGTGCCAGCAGCGCCGGCGGGAGCCTCTCCTACAATGAGCAGTTCTTC.